These 22 T cell receptor beta chains originate from one sample sequenced in a study of T cells in Graves' hyperthyroidism and ophthalmopathy. Amplified TCR beta CDR3 regions derived from RNA transcripts. HTBI primers drove first-round RT-PCR of the TCR CDR3. TCRdb reprocessed the multiplex PCR reads via MiXCR and lists one record per CDR3 protein. The table lists approximately 600,000 distinct CDR3 sequences, less than 25% of them singletons. Specimen: blood. The receptors come from a man aged 25-45 years with Graves' ophthalmopathy.

This clonotype was counted at least ten times. This chain connects TRBV18 to TRBJ1-1, with D possibly being TRBD1 (5 bases). V shed 4 bases and J shed 5 bases, with 11 bases lying between them. The CDR3 has 13 amino acids. Germline V gives CDR1 KGHSH, CDR2 LQKENI. CDR3: CASSRIQETEAFF. The CDR3 nucleotides read TGTGCCAGCTCACGTATACAGGAGACTGAAGCTTTCTTT.

A few counts support this clonotype. This sequence joins TRBV5-5 and TRBJ2-7; no clear D. The germline gives CDR1 SGHKS, CDR2 YYEKEE (reference sequence). The CDR3 sequence is 15 residues long. V was cut by 5 bases and J by 0 bases, with 15 bases left in between. CDR3 DNA sequence: TGTGCCAGCAGTCTAGAGGTCATCGCCTCCTACGAGCAGTACTTC. It yields the protein CASSLEVIASYEQYF. Variable domain in full (rest from reference TRBV5-5 and TRBJ2-7): DAGVTQSPTHLIKTRGQQVTLRCSPISGHKSVSWYQQVLGQGPQFIFQYYEKEERGRGNFPDRFSARQFPNYSSELNVNALLLGDSALYLCASSLEVIASYEQYFGPGTRLTVT.

The genes are TRBV10-2 and TRBJ1-2; no reliable D call. Trimming removed 0 bases from V and 7 bases from J, with 12 bases in between. This CDR3 is built from 14 residues. Germline loops: CDR1 WSHSY, CDR2 SAAADI. For the CDR3, the DNA is TGCGCCAGCAGTGAGTCGACGGGGTCGATTGGCTACACCTTC. Translated: CASSESTGSIGYTF.

This clonotype was seen ten or more times. The V and J genes are TRBV6-1 and TRBJ1-1, with D uncertain. This CDR3 is built from 13 residues. V was pared by 6 bases and J by 4 bases, with 12 bases between. Germline CDR1 MNHNS, CDR2 SASEGT. The CDR3 reads CASRQNRGTEAFF. Here the CDR3 DNA reads TGTGCCAGCAGACAAAACCGGGGCACTGAAGCTTTCTTT.

In this sample, this clonotype turned up a few times. The chain has TRBV2 and TRBJ2-2; D unclear. Per germline, CDR1 SNHLY and CDR2 FYNNEI. The V and J ends lost 8 bases and 3 bases respectively, with 7 bases between them. The CDR3 spans 12 residues. Here the CDR3 reads CASSGHTGELFF. The CDR3 region has the DNA TGTGCCAGCTCCGGACACACCGGGGAGCTGTTTTTT.

The table lists this clonotype with a few counts. This chain connects TRBV9 to TRBJ1-6; no clear D. Trimming took 0 bases from V and 4 from J, leaving 5 bases between them. Germline CDR1 and CDR2: SGDLS and YYNGEE. The CDR3 extends over 14 amino acids. The DNA for the CDR3 is TGTGCCAGCAGCGTAGGTGGATATAATTCACCCCTCCACTTT. Protein product: CASSVGGYNSPLHF.

This chain joins TRBV12-3 or TRBV12-4 and TRBJ2-1; 13 nucleotides align to TRBD2. The CDR3 runs to 15 residues. V trimming: 6 bases; J trimming: 8 bases; junction bases outside the gene matches: 7. The CDR3 coding sequence is TGTGCCAGCAGACCCGGGACTAGCGGGATCTATGAGCAGTTCTTC. Translated, it gives CASRPGTSGIYEQFF.

This chain uses TRBV19 with TRBJ1-5; D possibly corresponds to TRBD1 (5 bases). Trimming pared 6 bases from V and 0 bases from J, leaving 9 bases between. Looked up from germline, CDR1 is LNHDA and CDR2 is SQIVND (reference sequence). CDR3 length equals 14 residues. CDR3 region: CASRTDYSNQPQHF. CDR3 nucleotide sequence: TGTGCCAGTAGGACAGATTATAGCAATCAGCCCCAGCATTTT.

The chain uses TRBV24-1 and TRBJ2-1, with 11 bases fitting TRBD2. V shed 3 bases and J 6 bases; nucleotides not matched to a gene: 6. Germline CDR1 reads KGHDR; CDR2 reads SFDVKD. The CDR3 is made up of 16 amino acids. CDR3 bases: TGTGCCACCAGTGATCAAACTAGCGGGAGCCGCAATGAGCAGTTCTTC. Its translation is CATSDQTSGSRNEQFF.

In this sample, this clonotype turned up many times. This sequence joins TRBV19 and TRBJ1-1; TRBD1 agrees at 7 bases. The germline V gene has CDR1 LNHDA and CDR2 SQIVND (reference sequence). This CDR3 region has 13 residues. V lost 9 bases and J lost 5; bases outside the gene matches: 9. CDR3 loop: CASSVLQGTEAFF. Written as DNA, the CDR3 is TGTGCCAGCAGTGTTCTACAGGGGACTGAAGCTTTCTTT.

This chain links TRBV20-1 with TRBJ2-7, with 7 nucleotides matching TRBD2. V lost 6 bases, J lost 6 bases, and 14 bases stayed unmatched. The germline V gene has CDR1 DFQATT and CDR2 SNEGSKA (reference sequence). This CDR3 region has 14 residues. The DNA of the CDR3 is TGCAGTGCGAATGGGGGGGGGAGCATGGGCGAGCAGTACTTC. Residues: CSANGGGSMGEQYF.

A few counts support this clonotype. This chain links TRBV29-1 with TRBJ1-2; 8 bases fit TRBD1. The ends lost 5 bases at V and 4 bases at J; junction bases unmatched: 6. Looked up from germline, CDR1 is SQVTM and CDR2 is ANQGSEA. The CDR3 runs to 13 residues. CDR3 region: CSVHGQGSYGYTF. The CDR3 nucleotides read TGCAGCGTTCACGGACAGGGCTCCTATGGCTACACCTTC. Combining the CDR3 with reference TRBV29-1 and TRBJ1-2 gives the whole variable domain SAVISQKPSRDICQRGTSLTIQCQVDSQVTMMFWYRQQPGQSLTLIATANQGSEATYESGFVIDKFPISRPNLTFSTLTVSNMSPEDSSIYLCSVHGQGSYGYTFGSGTRLTVV.

As for this clonotype: Given the absence of the conserved phenylalanine or tryptophan at the CDR3 end, a read error is likely. This rearrangement joins TRBV6-1 to TRBJ2-7; 9 bases line up with TRBD1. The J segment lost 0 bases and the V segment lost 6 bases, leaving 6 bases of the junction unmatched. The CDR3 is 15 amino acids. Germline CDR1 and CDR2: MNHNS and SASEGT. The CDR3 DNA reads as TGTGCCAGCAGCCCGGACAGGGGACCCTCCTACGAGCAGTACTCC. This sequence encodes CASSPDRGPSYEQYS.

In the case of this clonotype: This clone may be a read error of a much larger clone one base away. V usage is TRBV7-9 and J usage is TRBJ2-1; the match to TRBD2 covers 7 bases. Germline V lookup: CDR1 SEHNR, CDR2 FQNEAQ (reference sequence). Unmatched junction bases numbered 11, after V lost 0 bases and J lost 6 bases. The CDR3 covers 17 residues. Here the CDR3 reads CASSLAWAGERRNEQFF. CDR3 nucleotides: TGTGCCAGCAGCTTAGCGTGGGCGGGAGAGAGGCGCAATGAGCAGTTCTTC.

The chain couples TRBV20-1 to TRBJ2-3; D is tentatively TRBD1 or TRBD2 (6 bases each). Trimming took 7 bases from V and 2 from J, leaving 25 bases between them. From germline, CDR1 is DFQATT and CDR2 SNEGSKA (reference sequence). The CDR3 is 17 residues long. The chain's CDR3 is CSVPGEGGFLLTDTQYF. CDR3 in DNA: TGCAGTGTTCCGGGAGAGGGGGGCTTTCTACTCACAGATACGCAGTATTTT.

The chain couples TRBV24-1 to TRBJ2-3; a weak D match, TRBD2 (6 bases). CDR3 length: 18 residues. The V gene lost 5 bases and the J gene lost 0 bases, with 20 bases spanning the gap. Germline V CDR1 and CDR2: KGHDR, SFDVKD. The CDR3 nucleotides are TGTGCCACCAGTGGCGCGGGATCTAGCGCCTCTAGCACAGATACGCAGTATTTT. Protein product: CATSGAGSSASSTDTQYF.

The chain carries TRBV10-3 and TRBJ2-6; perhaps TRBD1 as D (5 bases). The V end lost 4 bases, the J end lost 0 bases, and 16 bases lay between the germline ends. Germline V gives CDR1 ENHRY, CDR2 SYGVKD. The CDR3 is made up of 18 amino acids. This CDR3 reads CAISGMAGPSSGANVLTF. Written as DNA, the CDR3 is TGTGCCATCAGTGGAATGGCAGGGCCCAGCTCTGGGGCCAACGTCCTGACTTTC.

The J gene is TRBJ2-1, the V gene TRBV30; D might be TRBD2 (6 bases). The germline CDR1 and CDR2 sequences are GTSNPN and SVGIG (reference sequence). The CDR3 runs 13 residues. The ends were cut back, 5 bases at V and 11 bases at J, with 19 bases in the middle. The CDR3 DNA is TGTGCCTGGGACCAGGGACTGGAGCTTAAGCAGTTCTTC. Protein product: CAWDQGLELKQFF. The full variable domain, rest sourced from reference TRBV30 and TRBJ2-1, is SQTIHQWPATLVQPVGSPLSLECTVEGTSNPNLYWYRQAAGRGLQLLFYSVGIGQISSEVPQNLSASRPQDRQFILSSKKLLLSDSGFYLCAWDQGLELKQFFGPGTRLTVL.

This clonotype was counted many times. The rearrangement links TRBV28 to TRBJ1-6; maybe TRBD1 (6 bases). The CDR3 is 15 residues long. Germline V lookup: CDR1 MDHEN, CDR2 SYDVKM. Between the trimmed V and J ends, which lost 6 bases and 10 bases, there was a span of 19 bases. The CDR3 region is CASSYTTGSGSPLHF. The CDR3 DNA sequence: TGTGCCAGCAGCTACACCACAGGGAGTGGGTCACCCCTCCACTTT. Full variable domain (rest looked up from reference TRBV28 and TRBJ1-6): DVKVTQSSRYLVKRTGEKVFLECVQDMDHENMFWYRQDPGLGLRLIYFSYDVKMKEKGDIPEGYSVSREKKERFSLILESASTNQTSMYLCASSYTTGSGSPLHFGNGTRLTVT.

In regard to this clonotype: A much larger clone is a single base away; this may be a read error. The chain is built from TRBV20-1 and TRBJ1-5, with a tentative D call TRBD1 (5 bases). From germline, CDR1 is DFQATT and CDR2 SNEGSKA (reference sequence). This CDR3 is built from 13 residues. The V end lost 6 bases, the J end lost 5 bases, and 14 bases lay between the germline ends. Written as DNA, the CDR3 is TGCAGTGCGGAGGGAGGGACGGATCAGCCCCAGCATTTT. Its protein product is CSAEGGTDQPQHF.

This clonotype was observed a few times. V usage is TRBV9 and J usage is TRBJ2-1; D may be TRBD2 (6 bases). CDR1 is SGDLS, CDR2 YYNGEE, per germline. CDR3 length: 15 amino acids. V lost 10 bases and J 2 bases, leaving 19 bases between the germline ends. CDR3 sequence (DNA): TGTGCCGGAAAGAAGAGGAGCGGGCCCTACAATGAGCAGTTCTTC. This encodes CAGKKRSGPYNEQFF.

This chain's CDR3 is CSVPPGTGVQETQYF. Written as DNA, the CDR3 is TGCAGCGTTCCTCCCGGGACAGGGGTTCAAGAGACCCAGTACTTC. The J gene is TRBJ2-5, the V gene TRBV29-1; 10 positions agree with TRBD1. Germline V lookup: CDR1 SQVTM, CDR2 ANQGSEA. This CDR3 contains 15 residues. J gave up 2 bases and V 5 bases, and 8 bases lay outside the gene matches.